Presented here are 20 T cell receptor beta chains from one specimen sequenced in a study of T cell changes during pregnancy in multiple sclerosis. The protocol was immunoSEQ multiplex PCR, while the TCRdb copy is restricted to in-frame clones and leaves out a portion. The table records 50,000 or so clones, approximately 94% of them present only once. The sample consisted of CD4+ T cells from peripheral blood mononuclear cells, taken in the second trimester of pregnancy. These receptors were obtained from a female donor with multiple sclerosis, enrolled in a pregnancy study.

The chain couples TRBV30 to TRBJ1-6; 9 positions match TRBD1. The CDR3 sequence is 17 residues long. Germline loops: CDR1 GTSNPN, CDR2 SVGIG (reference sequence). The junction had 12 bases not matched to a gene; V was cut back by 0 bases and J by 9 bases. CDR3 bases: TGTGCCTGGAGTGTGCTTCACAGGGGGCGATTTGGTTCACCCCTCCACTTT. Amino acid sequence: CAWSVLHRGRFGSPLHF. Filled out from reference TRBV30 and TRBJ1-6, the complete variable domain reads SQTIHQWPATLVQPVGSPLSLECTVEGTSNPNLYWYRQAAGRGLQLLFYSVGIGQISSEVPQNLSASRPQDRQFILSSKKLLLSDSGFYLCAWSVLHRGRFGSPLHFGNGTRLTVT.

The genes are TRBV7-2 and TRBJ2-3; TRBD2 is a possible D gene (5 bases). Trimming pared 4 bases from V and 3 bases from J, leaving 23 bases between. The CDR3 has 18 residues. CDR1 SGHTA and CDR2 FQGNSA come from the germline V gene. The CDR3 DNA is TGTGCCAGCAGCTCCTTAGGTGGTGGTCTTAGAGGGACAGATACGCAGTATTTT. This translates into CASSSLGGGLRGTDTQYF. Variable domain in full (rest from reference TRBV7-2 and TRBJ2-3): GAGVSQSPSNKVTEKGKDVELRCDPISGHTALYWYRQSLGQGLEFLIYFQGNSAPDKSGLPSDRFSAERTGGSVSTLTIQRTQQEDSAVYLCASSSLGGGLRGTDTQYFGPGTRLTVL.

The DNA for the CDR3 is TGTGCCAGCAGCGCGAGACAGGGAGGTAGCACAGATACGCAGTATTTT. As protein: CASSARQGGSTDTQYF. The V and J genes are TRBV11-2 and TRBJ2-3; TRBD1 is a possible D gene (7 bases). This CDR3 has 16 residues. V gave up 5 bases and J gave up 0 bases, with 15 bases separating them. Germline V lookup: CDR1 SGHAT, CDR2 FQNNGV.

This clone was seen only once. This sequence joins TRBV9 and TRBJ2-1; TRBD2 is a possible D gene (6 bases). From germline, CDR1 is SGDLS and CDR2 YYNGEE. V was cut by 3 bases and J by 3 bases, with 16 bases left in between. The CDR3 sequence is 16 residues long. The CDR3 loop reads CASSALGGVGYNEQFF. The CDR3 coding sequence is TGTGCCAGCAGCGCCCTCGGGGGAGTGGGCTACAATGAGCAGTTCTTC.

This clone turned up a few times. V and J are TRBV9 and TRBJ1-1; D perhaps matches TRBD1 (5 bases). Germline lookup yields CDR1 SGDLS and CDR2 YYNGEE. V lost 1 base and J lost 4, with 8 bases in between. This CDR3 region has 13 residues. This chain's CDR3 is CASSVIGGTEAFF. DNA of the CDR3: TGTGCCAGCAGCGTAATCGGGGGCACTGAAGCTTTCTTT.

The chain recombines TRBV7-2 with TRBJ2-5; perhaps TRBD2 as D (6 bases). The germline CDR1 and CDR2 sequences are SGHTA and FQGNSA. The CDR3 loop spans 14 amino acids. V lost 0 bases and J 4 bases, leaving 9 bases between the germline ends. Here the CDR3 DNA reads TGTGCCAGCAGCTTAGCGGCGGGGAGAGAGACCCAGTACTTC. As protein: CASSLAAGRETQYF. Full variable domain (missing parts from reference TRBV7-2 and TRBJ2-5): GAGVSQSPSNKVTEKGKDVELRCDPISGHTALYWYRQSLGQGLEFLIYFQGNSAPDKSGLPSDRFSAERTGGSVSTLTIQRTQQEDSAVYLCASSLAAGRETQYFGPGTRLLVL.

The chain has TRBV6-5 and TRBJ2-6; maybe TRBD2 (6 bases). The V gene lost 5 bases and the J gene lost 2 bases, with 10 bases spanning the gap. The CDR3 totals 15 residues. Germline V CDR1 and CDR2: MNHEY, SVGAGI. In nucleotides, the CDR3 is TGTGCCAGCAGTGGGGGGACGACTGGGGCCAACGTCCTGACTTTC. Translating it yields CASSGGTTGANVLTF.

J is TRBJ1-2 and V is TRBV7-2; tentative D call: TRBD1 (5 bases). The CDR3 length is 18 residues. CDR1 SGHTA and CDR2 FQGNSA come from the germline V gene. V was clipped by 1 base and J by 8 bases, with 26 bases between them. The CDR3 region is CASSLGSGMGQSGSGYTF. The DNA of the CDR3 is TGTGCCAGCAGCTTAGGGTCAGGAATGGGGCAAAGTGGTTCGGGCTACACCTTC.

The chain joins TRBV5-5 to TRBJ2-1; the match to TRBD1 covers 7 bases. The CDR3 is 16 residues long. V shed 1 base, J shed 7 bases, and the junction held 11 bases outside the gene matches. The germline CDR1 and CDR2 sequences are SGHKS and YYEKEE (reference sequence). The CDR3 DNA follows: TGTGCCAGCAGCTTGAACCCGGTCAGGGGGTGGAATGAGCAGTTCTTC. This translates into CASSLNPVRGWNEQFF.

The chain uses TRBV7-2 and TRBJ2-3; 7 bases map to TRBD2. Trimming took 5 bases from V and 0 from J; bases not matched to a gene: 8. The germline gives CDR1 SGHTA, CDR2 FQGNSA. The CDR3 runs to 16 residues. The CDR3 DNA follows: TGTGCCAGCAGCCGCCGAGGGACTACTAGCACAGATACGCAGTATTTT. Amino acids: CASSRRGTTSTDTQYF.

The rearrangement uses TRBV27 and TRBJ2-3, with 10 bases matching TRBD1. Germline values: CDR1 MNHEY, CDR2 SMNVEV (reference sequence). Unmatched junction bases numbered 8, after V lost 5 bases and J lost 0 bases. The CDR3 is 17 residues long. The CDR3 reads CASSVRDRGPSTDTQYF. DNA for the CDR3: TGTGCCAGCAGTGTCCGGGACAGGGGCCCTAGCACAGATACGCAGTATTTT.

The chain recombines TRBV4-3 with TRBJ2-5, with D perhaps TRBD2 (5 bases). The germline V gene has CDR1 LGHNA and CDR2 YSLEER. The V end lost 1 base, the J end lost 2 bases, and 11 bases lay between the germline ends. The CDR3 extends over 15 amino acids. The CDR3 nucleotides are TGCGCCAGCAGCCAAGGGCTAGCTCCGCAAGAGACCCAGTACTTC. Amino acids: CASSQGLAPQETQYF.

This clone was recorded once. The CDR3 loop reads CASSLRSSGGGETQYF. In nucleotides, the CDR3 is TGTGCCAGCAGCCTCCGAAGTAGCGGGGGGGGAGAGACCCAGTACTTC. This chain uses TRBV7-9 with TRBJ2-5; 11 bases map to TRBD2. J lost 4 bases, V lost 5 bases, and 9 bases had no gene match. This CDR3 is 16 amino acids long. Looked up from germline, CDR1 is SEHNR and CDR2 is FQNEAQ (reference sequence). The whole variable domain, remainder taken from reference TRBV7-9 and TRBJ2-5, is DTGVSQNPRHKITKRGQNVTFRCDPISEHNRLYWYRQTLGQGPEFLTYFQNEAQLEKSRLLSDRFSAERPKGSFSTLEIQRTEQGDSAMYLCASSLRSSGGGETQYFGPGTRLLVL.

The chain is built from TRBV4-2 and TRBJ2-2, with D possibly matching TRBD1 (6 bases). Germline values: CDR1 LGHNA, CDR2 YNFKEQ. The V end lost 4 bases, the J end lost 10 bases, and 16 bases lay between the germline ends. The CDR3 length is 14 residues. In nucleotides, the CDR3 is TGTGCCAGCAGCCCTGGACAGCATAACGCGGAGCTGTTTTTT. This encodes CASSPGQHNAELFF.

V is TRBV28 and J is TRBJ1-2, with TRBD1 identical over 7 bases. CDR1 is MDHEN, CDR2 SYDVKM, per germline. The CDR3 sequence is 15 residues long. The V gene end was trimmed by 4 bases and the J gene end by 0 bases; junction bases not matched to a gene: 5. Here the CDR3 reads CASSSLGTANYGYTF. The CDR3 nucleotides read TGTGCCAGCAGTTCGCTCGGGACAGCTAACTATGGCTACACCTTC.

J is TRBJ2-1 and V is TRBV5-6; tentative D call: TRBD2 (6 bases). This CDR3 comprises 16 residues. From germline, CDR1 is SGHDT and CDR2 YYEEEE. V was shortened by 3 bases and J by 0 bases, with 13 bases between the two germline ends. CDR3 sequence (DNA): TGTGCCAGCAGCTCCGTGACTAGTGTCTCCTACAATGAGCAGTTCTTC. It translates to CASSSVTSVSYNEQFF.

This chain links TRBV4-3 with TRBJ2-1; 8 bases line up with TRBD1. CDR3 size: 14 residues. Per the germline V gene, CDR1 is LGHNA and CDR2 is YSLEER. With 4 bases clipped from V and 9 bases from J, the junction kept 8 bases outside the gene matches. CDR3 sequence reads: CASSPGQGGGEQFF. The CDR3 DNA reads TGCGCCAGCAGCCCAGGACAGGGCGGCGGTGAGCAGTTCTTC.

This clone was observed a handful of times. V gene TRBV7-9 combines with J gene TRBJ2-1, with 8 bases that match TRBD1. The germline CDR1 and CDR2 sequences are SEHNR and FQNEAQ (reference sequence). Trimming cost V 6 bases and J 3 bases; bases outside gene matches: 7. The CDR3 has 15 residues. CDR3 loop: CASRARDRSYNEQFF. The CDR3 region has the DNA TGTGCCAGCAGGGCCCGGGACAGGAGCTACAATGAGCAGTTCTTC. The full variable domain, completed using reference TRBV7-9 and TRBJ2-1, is DTGVSQNPRHKITKRGQNVTFRCDPISEHNRLYWYRQTLGQGPEFLTYFQNEAQLEKSRLLSDRFSAERPKGSFSTLEIQRTEQGDSAMYLCASRARDRSYNEQFFGPGTRLTVL.

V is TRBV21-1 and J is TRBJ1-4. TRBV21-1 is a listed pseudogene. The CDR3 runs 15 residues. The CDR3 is CASSKRRSLGEKLFF. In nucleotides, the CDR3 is TGTGCCAGCAGCAAACGGAGGTCGCTCGGTGAAAAACTGTTTTTT.

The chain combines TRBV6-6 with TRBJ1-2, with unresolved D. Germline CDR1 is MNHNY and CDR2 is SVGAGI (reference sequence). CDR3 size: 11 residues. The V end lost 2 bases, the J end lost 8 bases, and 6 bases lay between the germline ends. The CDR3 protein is CASSYLGGYTF. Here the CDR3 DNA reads TGTGCCAGCAGTTACCTCGGGGGCTACACCTTC.